A selection of T cell receptor beta chains follows, all from one sample in a study of blood T cell repertoires in COVID-19. The assay was immunoSEQ multiplex PCR, and TCRdb's table has in-frame clones only and misses some. The sample carries tens of thousands of clones, approximately 85% recorded once. Material: peripheral blood. These receptors were taken from a human donor in a cohort sampled during active COVID-19. CDR3s include the opening cysteine and the closing phenylalanine or tryptophan. The order of the fields is CDR3 protein, V gene, J gene.

CDR3aa: CASSPSGNTEAFF; v_gene: TRBV5-1; j_gene: TRBJ1-1
CDR3aa: CASRDYTSSYNEQFF; v_gene: TRBV3-1/TRBV3-2; j_gene: TRBJ2-1
CDR3aa: CASSSGDTIYF; v_gene: TRBV6-5; j_gene: TRBJ1-3
CDR3aa: CASSDSLAGDADTQYF; v_gene: TRBV2; j_gene: TRBJ2-3
CDR3aa: CASSPYGDTQYF; v_gene: TRBV18; j_gene: TRBJ2-3
CDR3aa: CASSGTKYEQYF; v_gene: TRBV18; j_gene: TRBJ2-7
CDR3aa: CASSRGAGGGADTQYF; v_gene: TRBV9; j_gene: TRBJ2-3
CDR3aa: CASSSQPGLGTDTQYF; v_gene: TRBV5-1; j_gene: TRBJ2-3
CDR3aa: CASSHETGLAGETQYF; v_gene: TRBV14; j_gene: TRBJ2-5
CDR3aa: CASSDWTSGTSLDYEQYF; v_gene: TRBV25-1; j_gene: TRBJ2-7
CDR3aa: CASRDGQAADYGYTF; v_gene: TRBV6-5; j_gene: TRBJ1-2
CDR3aa: CASSVGQNEKLFF; v_gene: TRBV2; j_gene: TRBJ1-4
CDR3aa: CASSRSGGGYNEQFF; v_gene: TRBV19; j_gene: TRBJ2-1
CDR3aa: CASSYGGLARNEQFF; v_gene: TRBV6-5; j_gene: TRBJ2-1
CDR3aa: CASSRTGTGNYYEQYF; v_gene: TRBV7-7; j_gene: TRBJ2-7
CDR3aa: CASAGVNTEAFF; v_gene: TRBV28; j_gene: TRBJ1-1
CDR3aa: CASSPGQVYAEQYF; v_gene: TRBV18; j_gene: TRBJ2-7
CDR3aa: CASSPRTGQAKNIQYF; v_gene: TRBV5-1; j_gene: TRBJ2-4